This T cell receptor beta chain was sequenced for a study of T cells in Graves' hyperthyroidism and ophthalmopathy. Across the study: Peripheral blood was obtained at initial diagnosis, preceding any treatment.

Amplification yielded TCR beta CDR3 regions, with RNA transcripts as the source. HTBI primers were employed in a first-round RT-PCR of the TCR CDR3. TCRdb analysed the multiplex PCR reads with MiXCR anew, one entry per CDR3 protein. The table shows some 350,000 distinct CDR3 sequences, with 25% occurring only once. CDR3 size: 12 residues. V was pared by 4 bases and J by 2 bases, with 7 bases between. Germline assignment: CDR1 DFQATT and CDR2 SNEGSKA (reference sequence). A few counts support this clonotype. The V gene is TRBV20-1, the J gene TRBJ2-3; D is undetermined. The material sequenced was blood. The TCR was taken from a man in his fifties with Graves' hyperthyroidism. As DNA, the CDR3 is TGCAGTGCTACCGGAACCACAGATACGCAGTATTTT. Translation gives CSATGTTDTQYF.